This section outlines one T cell receptor (beta chain) sequence together with its context. What antigen it recognizes has not been identified. No much larger clonotype is one base removed from it; base qualities were not supplied. This sample is drawn from a study of blood T cell repertoires in COVID-19 (dated by TCRdb to the early 2020s). Looking at the study overall: The collaborator samples originated in the United States, Italy and Spain and spanned the acute and convalescent phases of COVID-19. Deeply sampled blood TCRbeta repertoires from subjects exposed to, actively infected with, or recovered from COVID-19 were included in the dataset. The material from the prospective study consisted of cDNA or gDNA derived from T cells, B-cell-depleted T cells, or PBMCs. Where HLA class I and class II types were available, the types were taken from metadata supplied by the sample provider, not from assay-based typing. Samples came from the ongoing ImmuneRACE study (first 160 participants) plus 1,254 subjects from 6 global collaborators. The repertoires were made available in a free public database intended to serve as a resource for research on the immune response to SARS-CoV-2. A de-identified subject ID, COVID-19 status, age in years and sex were almost always included in the sample metadata.

TCRbeta CDR3 regions were amplified from genomic DNA using the immunoSEQ Assay, a bias-controlled multiplex PCR. Processing in the source paper ran as follows. Within the assay, amplification of reference gene primers was used to estimate how many nucleated cells each sample contained. To quantify the absolute abundance of each unique TCRbeta CDR3 rearrangement, sequence reads were collapsed and filtered. For each sample, productive Simpson clonality was calculated by taking the square root of Simpson's diversity index across productive rearrangements. In TCRdb, the immuneACCESS table is reduced to in-frame sequences with V and J assigned. These tables do not hold every clone; where another copy was compared, an unresolved V gene accounts for under half, and the others remain unexplained. Clonal size and the V and J genes are those of that table, whereas D and trimming came from the DNA. For this sample there are roughly 250,000 clones; 82% appear just once. Roughly 12% of the sample is in the top ten clones.

Trimming removed 2 bases from V and 5 bases from J; the gene matches leave 10 bases unexplained. The CDR3 contains 17 residues, cysteine and phenylalanine counted. Only the CDR3 part of the read is kept: 51 bases, read in frame from the first base. Per the germline V gene (reference sequence), LNHNV is the CDR1 and YYDKDF is the CDR2. Whole blood was collected in K2EDTA tubes by collaborating institutions according to the institutions' own protocols. Collaborator samples were shipped for TCRbeta analysis as frozen whole blood, isolated PBMCs, or DNA extracted from either sample type. The paper's findings and limits, for the study overall: The quantity of clinical and demographic metadata differed by source and by participant and was supplied without curation.

The sequence is built from TRBV15 and TRBJ2-3; 10 central nucleotides agree with TRBD2. Sample: peripheral blood. The sequence derives from an older woman with active or convalescent COVID-19. The DNA sequence reads TGTGCCACCAGCAGAAGAAAAGCGGGGGGGCAGGAAGATACGCAGTATTTT. It encodes CATSRRKAGGQEDTQYF. Outside the CDR3, residues come from the reference TRBV15 and TRBJ2-3 proteins, so the full variable domain is: DAMVIQNPRYQVTQFGKPVTLSCSQTLNHNVMYWYQQKSSQAPKLLFHYYDKDFNNEADTPDNFQSRRPNTSFCFLDIRSPGLGDTAMYLCATSRRKAGGQEDTQYFGPGTRLTVL.